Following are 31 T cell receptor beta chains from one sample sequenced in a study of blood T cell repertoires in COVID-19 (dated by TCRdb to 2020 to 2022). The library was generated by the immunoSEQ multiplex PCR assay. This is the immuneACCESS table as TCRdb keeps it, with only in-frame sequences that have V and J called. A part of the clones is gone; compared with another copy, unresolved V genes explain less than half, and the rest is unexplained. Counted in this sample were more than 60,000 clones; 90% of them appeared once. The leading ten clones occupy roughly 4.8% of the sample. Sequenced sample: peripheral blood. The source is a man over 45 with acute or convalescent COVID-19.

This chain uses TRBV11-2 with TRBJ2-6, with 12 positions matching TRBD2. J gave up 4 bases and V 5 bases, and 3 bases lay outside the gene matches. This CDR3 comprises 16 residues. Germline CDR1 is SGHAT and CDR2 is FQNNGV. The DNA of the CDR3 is TGTGCCAGCAGCCTAGCGGGAGGGTCAGGGGCCAACGTCCTGACTTTC. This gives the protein CASSLAGGSGANVLTF.

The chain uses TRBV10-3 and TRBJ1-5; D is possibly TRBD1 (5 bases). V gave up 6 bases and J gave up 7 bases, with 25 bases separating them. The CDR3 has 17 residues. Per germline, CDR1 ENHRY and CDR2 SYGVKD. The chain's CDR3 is CAISNTFPQGREQPQHF. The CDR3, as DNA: TGTGCCATCAGCAATACGTTCCCGCAGGGAAGAGAACAGCCCCAGCATTTT.

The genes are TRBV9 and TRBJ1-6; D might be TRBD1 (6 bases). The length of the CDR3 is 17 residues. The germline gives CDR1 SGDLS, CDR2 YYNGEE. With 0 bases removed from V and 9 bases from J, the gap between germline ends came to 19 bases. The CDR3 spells CASSVGIRDNPPSPLHF. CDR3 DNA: TGTGCCAGCAGCGTAGGGATCCGGGACAACCCACCTTCACCCCTCCACTTT.

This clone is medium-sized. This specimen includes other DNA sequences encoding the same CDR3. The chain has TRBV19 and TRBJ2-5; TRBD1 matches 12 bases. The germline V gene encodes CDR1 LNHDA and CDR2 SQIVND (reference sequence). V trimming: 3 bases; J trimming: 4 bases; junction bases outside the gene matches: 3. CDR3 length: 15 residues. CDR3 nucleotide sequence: TGTGCCAGTAGTATTGGGACAGGGGGCTCAGAGACCCAGTACTTC. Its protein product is CASSIGTGGSETQYF.

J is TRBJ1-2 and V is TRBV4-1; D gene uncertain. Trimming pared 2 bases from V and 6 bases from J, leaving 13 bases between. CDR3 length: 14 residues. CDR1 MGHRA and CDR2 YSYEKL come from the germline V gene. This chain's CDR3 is CASSQTQNRDGYTF. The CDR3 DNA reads TGCGCCAGCAGCCAAACGCAGAACAGAGATGGCTACACCTTC.

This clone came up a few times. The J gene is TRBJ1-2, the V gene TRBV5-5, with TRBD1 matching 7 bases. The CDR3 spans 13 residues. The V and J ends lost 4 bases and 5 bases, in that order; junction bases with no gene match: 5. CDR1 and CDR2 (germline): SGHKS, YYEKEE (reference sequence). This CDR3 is CASSPGGRYGYTF. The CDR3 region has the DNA TGTGCCAGCAGCCCAGGGGGAAGGTATGGCTACACCTTC.

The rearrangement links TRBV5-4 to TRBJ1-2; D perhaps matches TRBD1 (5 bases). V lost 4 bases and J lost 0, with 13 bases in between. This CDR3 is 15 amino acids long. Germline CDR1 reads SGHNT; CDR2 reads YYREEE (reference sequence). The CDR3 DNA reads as TGTGCCAGCAGCGGGGGGGGGTTAGCTAACTATGGCTACACCTTC. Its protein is CASSGGGLANYGYTF.

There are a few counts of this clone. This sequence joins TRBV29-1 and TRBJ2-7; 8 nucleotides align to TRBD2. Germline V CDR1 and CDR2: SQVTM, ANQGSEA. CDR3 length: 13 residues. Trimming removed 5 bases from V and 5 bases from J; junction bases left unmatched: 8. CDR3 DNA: TGCAGCGTTCTCACAGCGGGAGTGCACGAGCAGTACTTC. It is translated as CSVLTAGVHEQYF.

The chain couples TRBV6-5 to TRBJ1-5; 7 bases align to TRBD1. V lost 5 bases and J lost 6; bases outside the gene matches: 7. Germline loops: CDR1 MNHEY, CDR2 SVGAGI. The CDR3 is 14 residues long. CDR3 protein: CASSPGQRGQPQHF. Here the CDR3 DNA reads TGTGCCAGCAGTCCGGGACAGAGGGGTCAGCCCCAGCATTTT.

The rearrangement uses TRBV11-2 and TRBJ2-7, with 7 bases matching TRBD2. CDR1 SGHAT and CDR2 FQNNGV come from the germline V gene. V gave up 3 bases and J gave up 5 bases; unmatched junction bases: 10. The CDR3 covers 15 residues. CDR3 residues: CASSLSGEGLDEQYF. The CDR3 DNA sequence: TGTGCCAGCAGCTTGTCGGGGGAGGGCCTTGACGAGCAGTACTTC.

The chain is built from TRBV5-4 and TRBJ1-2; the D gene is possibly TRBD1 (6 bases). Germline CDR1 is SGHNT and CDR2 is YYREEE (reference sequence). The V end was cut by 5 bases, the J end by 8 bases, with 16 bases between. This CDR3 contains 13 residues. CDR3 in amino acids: CASRVTGPGGYTF. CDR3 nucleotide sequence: TGTGCCAGCAGGGTAACAGGGCCCGGGGGCTACACCTTC.

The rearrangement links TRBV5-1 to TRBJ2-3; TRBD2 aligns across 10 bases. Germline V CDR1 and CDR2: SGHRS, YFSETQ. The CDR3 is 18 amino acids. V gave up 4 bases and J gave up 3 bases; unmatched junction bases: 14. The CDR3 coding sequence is TGCGCCAGCAGCGCTAGCGGGGGACCTGGCCCTGGGACAGATACGCAGTATTTT. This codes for CASSASGGPGPGTDTQYF.

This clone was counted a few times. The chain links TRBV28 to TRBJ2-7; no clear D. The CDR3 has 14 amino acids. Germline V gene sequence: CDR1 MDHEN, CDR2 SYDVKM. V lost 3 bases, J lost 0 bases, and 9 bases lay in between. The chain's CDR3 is CASSFSLASYEQYF. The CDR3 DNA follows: TGTGCCAGCAGTTTCAGTCTGGCCTCCTACGAGCAGTACTTC.

CDR3 loop: CASRPTGSSGNTIYF. CDR3 DNA sequence: TGTGCCAGCAGACCCACAGGTTCCTCTGGAAACACCATATATTTT. The chain recombines TRBV5-5 with TRBJ1-3; D may be TRBD1 (5 bases). Germline V gene lookup returns CDR1 SGHKS and CDR2 YYEKEE (reference sequence). This CDR3 region has 15 residues. Deletions cut 5 bases from V and 0 bases from J, with 12 bases between.

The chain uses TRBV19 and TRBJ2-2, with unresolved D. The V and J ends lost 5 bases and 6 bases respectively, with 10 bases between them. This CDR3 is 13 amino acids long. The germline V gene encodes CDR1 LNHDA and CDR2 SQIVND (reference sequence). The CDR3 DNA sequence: TGTGCCAGTAGTGTCACAGTGGCCGGGGAGCTGTTTTTT. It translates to CASSVTVAGELFF.

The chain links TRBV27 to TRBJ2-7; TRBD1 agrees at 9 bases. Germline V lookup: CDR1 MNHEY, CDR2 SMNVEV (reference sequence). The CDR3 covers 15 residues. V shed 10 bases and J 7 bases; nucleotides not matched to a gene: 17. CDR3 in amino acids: CATWPTGTGFKEQYF. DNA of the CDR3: TGTGCCACCTGGCCCACCGGGACAGGGTTCAAAGAGCAGTACTTC.

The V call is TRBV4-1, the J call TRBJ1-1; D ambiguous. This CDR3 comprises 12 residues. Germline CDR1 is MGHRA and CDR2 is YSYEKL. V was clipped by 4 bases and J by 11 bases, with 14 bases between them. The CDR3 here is CASSLEGRYAFF. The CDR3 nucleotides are TGCGCCAGCAGCCTAGAGGGCAGGTACGCTTTCTTT.

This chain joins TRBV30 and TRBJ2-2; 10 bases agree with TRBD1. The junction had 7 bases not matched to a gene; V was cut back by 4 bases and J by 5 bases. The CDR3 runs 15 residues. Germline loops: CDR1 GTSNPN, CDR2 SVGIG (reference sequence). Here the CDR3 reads CAWNTGQGVTGELFF. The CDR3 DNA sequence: TGTGCCTGGAACACCGGACAGGGGGTAACCGGGGAGCTGTTTTTT.

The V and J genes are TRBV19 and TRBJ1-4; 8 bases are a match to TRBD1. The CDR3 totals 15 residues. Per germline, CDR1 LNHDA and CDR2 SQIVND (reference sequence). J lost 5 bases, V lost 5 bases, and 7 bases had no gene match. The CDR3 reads CASSHQTGANEKLFF. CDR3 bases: TGTGCCAGTAGTCATCAGACAGGGGCGAATGAAAAACTGTTTTTT.

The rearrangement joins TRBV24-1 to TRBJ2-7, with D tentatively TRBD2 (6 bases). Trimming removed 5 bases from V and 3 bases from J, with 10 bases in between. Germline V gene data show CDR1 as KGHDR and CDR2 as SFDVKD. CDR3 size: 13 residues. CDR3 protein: CATSAVGGYEQYF. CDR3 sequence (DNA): TGTGCCACCAGTGCAGTGGGGGGCTACGAGCAGTACTTC.

The CDR3 is CASSLIPDWDNEQFF. The CDR3 DNA reads TGCGCCAGCAGCTTGATTCCTGACTGGGACAATGAGCAGTTCTTC. The rearrangement joins TRBV5-1 to TRBJ2-1, with D unclear. The CDR3 is made up of 15 amino acids. Germline values: CDR1 SGHRS, CDR2 YFSETQ. Trimming removed 1 base at V and 5 bases at J, with 13 bases between.

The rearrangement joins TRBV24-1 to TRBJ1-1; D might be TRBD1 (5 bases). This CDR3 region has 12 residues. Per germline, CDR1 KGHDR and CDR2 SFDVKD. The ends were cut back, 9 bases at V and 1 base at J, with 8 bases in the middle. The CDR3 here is CATLGGNTEAFF. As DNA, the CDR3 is TGTGCCACCTTGGGGGGGAACACTGAAGCTTTCTTT.

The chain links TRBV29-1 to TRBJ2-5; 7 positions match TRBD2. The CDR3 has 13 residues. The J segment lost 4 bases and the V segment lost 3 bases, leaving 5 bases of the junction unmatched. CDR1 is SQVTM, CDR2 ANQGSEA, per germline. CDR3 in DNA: TGCAGCGTTGAGAAGGGGAGGGGAGAGACCCAGTACTTC. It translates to CSVEKGRGETQYF.

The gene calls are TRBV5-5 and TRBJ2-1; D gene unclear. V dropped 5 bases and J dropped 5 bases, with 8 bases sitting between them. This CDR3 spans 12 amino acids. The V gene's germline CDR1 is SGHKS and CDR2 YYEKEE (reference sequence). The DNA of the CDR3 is TGTGCCAGCAGACTGCTCCACAATGAGCAGTTCTTC. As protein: CASRLLHNEQFF.

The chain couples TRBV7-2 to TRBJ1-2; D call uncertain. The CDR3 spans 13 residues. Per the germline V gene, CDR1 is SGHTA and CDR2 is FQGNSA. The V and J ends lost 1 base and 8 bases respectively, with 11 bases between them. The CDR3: CASSLGAWVGYTF. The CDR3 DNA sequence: TGTGCCAGCAGCTTAGGGGCGTGGGTAGGCTACACCTTC.

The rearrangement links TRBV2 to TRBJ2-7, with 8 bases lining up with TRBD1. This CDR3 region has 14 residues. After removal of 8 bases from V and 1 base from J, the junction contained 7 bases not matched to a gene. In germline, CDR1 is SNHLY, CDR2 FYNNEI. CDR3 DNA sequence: TGTGCCAGCCAGAGGACAGGGACATCCTACGAGCAGTACTTC. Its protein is CASQRTGTSYEQYF. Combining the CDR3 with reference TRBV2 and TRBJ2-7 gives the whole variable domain EPEVTQTPSHQVTQMGQEVILRCVPISNHLYFYWYRQILGQKVEFLVSFYNNEISEKSEIFDDQFSVERPDGSNFTLKIRSTKLEDSAMYFCASQRTGTSYEQYFGPGTRLTVT.

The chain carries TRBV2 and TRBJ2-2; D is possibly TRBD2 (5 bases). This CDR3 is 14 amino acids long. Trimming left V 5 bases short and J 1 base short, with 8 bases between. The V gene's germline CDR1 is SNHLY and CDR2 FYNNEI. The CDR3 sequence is CASSRSGNTGELFF. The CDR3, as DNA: TGTGCCAGCAGTAGGAGCGGGAACACCGGGGAGCTGTTTTTT.

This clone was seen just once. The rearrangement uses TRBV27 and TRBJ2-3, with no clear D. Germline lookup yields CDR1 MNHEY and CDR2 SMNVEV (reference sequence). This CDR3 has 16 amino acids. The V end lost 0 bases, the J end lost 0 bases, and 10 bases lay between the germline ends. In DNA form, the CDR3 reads TGTGCCAGCAGTTTATCGATTTGGCAGAGCACAGATACGCAGTATTTT. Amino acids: CASSLSIWQSTDTQYF.

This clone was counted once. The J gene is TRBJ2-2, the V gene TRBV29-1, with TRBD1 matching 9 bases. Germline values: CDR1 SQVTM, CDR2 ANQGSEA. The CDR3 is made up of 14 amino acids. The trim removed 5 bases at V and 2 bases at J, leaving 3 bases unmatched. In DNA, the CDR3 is TGCAGCGTTCGAACAGGGGGCAACACCGGGGAGCTGTTTTTT. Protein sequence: CSVRTGGNTGELFF.

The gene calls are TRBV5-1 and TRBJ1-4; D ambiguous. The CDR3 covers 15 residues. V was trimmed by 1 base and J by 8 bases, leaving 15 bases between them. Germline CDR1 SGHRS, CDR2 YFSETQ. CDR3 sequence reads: CASSLSGQEREKLFF. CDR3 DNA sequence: TGCGCCAGCAGCTTGAGTGGGCAGGAAAGGGAAAAACTGTTTTTT.

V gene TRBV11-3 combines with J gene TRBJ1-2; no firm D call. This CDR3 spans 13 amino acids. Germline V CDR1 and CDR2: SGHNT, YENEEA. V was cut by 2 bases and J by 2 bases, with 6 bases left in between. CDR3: CASSLNQNYGYTF. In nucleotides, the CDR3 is TGTGCCAGCAGCTTAAACCAGAACTATGGCTACACCTTC.